This entry features one TCR beta chain sequence. Measured with immunoSEQ multiplex PCR; TCRdb has only the in-frame clones, and not every one. Of 50,000 to 65,000 clones listed, around 85% are singletons. This specimen comes from a study of OX40 agonist ivuxolimab in advanced cancers. This CDR3 has 14 residues. Trimming took 6 bases from V and 5 from J; bases not matched to a gene: 11. CDR1 and CDR2 (germline): SQVTM, ANQGSEA. The sample was CD4+ or CD8+ T cells sorted from blood, taken in a trial of the OX40 agonist ivuxolimab. The sequence came from an adult with an advanced solid tumor such as melanoma, head and neck, liver or kidney cancer. The chain is built from TRBV29-1 and TRBJ2-7; TRBD1 matches 9 bases. The CDR3 protein is CSVEKWTGEDEQYF. CDR3 bases: TGCAGCGTCGAGAAATGGACAGGGGAGGACGAGCAGTACTTC.